These 4 T cell receptor beta chains share one sample of origin, sequenced in a study of cytomegalovirus exposure and HLA in healthy donors. The study ran its PCR with 60 Vbeta and 13 Jbeta primers. Assay used: immunoSEQ multiplex PCR; TCRdb lists only in-frame clones, some missing. The sample consists of more than 110,000 clones, roughly four fifths of them appearing once. The material sequenced was PBMCs. All receptors derive from a man aged 30 to 39 in good health and CMV-seronegative.

This rearrangement joins TRBV5-1 to TRBJ2-5; D is uncertain. V lost 0 bases to trimming and J lost 2 bases, with 5 bases between them. The germline gives CDR1 SGHRS, CDR2 YFSETQ. This CDR3 spans 13 amino acids. CDR3 region: CASSLGAQETQYF. The CDR3 DNA sequence: TGCGCCAGCAGCTTGGGGGCACAAGAGACCCAGTACTTC.

The chain carries TRBV5-4 and TRBJ1-6; D may be TRBD1 (6 bases). The CDR3 has 16 amino acids. Trimming cost V 4 bases and J 9 bases, with 20 bases left between them. The germline CDR1 and CDR2 sequences are SGHNT and YYREEE (reference sequence). DNA for the CDR3: TGTGCCAGCAGCCCGTACAGGGAAGGGGTTAGTTCACCCCTCCACTTT. This sequence encodes CASSPYREGVSSPLHF.

The chain has TRBV5-4 and TRBJ1-6; D remains unclear. CDR3 size: 12 residues. V gave up 4 bases and J gave up 7 bases, with 6 bases separating them. The germline V gene encodes CDR1 SGHNT and CDR2 YYREEE (reference sequence). The CDR3 nucleotides are TGTGCCAGCAGCCCTCTGAATTCACCCCTCCACTTT. Protein: CASSPLNSPLHF.

This clone was observed a few times. The chain recombines TRBV2 with TRBJ2-3, with 8 bases identical to TRBD2. Germline CDR1 and CDR2: SNHLY and FYNNEI. This CDR3 has 16 amino acids. The V and J ends lost 4 bases and 0 bases, in that order; junction bases with no gene match: 6. CDR3 bases: TGTGCCAGCAGTGTCGCTAGCGGGTATAGCACAGATACGCAGTATTTT. Encoded protein: CASSVASGYSTDTQYF.